Listed here are 13 T cell receptor beta chains from one sample, sequenced in a study of cytomegalovirus exposure and HLA in healthy donors. PCR employed 60 Vbeta and 13 Jbeta primers. Clones were read by immunoSEQ multiplex PCR, and TCRdb kept only the in-frame ones, dropping some. The data show some 87,000 clones, 70% seen once. The source material was PBMCs. The origin of the receptors is a woman in her forties or fifties in good health and CMV-seropositive.

V is TRBV6-4 and J is TRBJ2-1; 11 nucleotides match TRBD2. The germline V gene encodes CDR1 MRHNA and CDR2 SNTAGT. CDR3 length equals 15 residues. The V and J ends lost 6 bases and 7 bases, in that order; junction bases with no gene match: 8. For the CDR3, the DNA is TGTGCCAGCAGCAGACTAGCGGGGAGGGTTAATGAGCAGTTCTTC. Amino acids: CASSRLAGRVNEQFF.

The CDR3 sequence is CASSSRLADTNEQFF. The CDR3 DNA reads TGTGCCAGCAGCTCCCGACTAGCGGATACGAATGAGCAGTTCTTC. This chain links TRBV11-3 with TRBJ2-1; TRBD2 matches at 9 bases. This CDR3 comprises 15 residues. CDR1 SGHNT and CDR2 YENEEA come from the germline V gene. V trimming: 4 bases; J trimming: 7 bases; junction bases outside the gene matches: 8.

This clone showed up just a few times. This chain uses TRBV11-2 with TRBJ1-6; TRBD1 agrees at 7 bases. Germline CDR1 is SGHAT and CDR2 is FQNNGV. This CDR3 region has 18 residues. The trim removed 0 bases at V and 0 bases at J, leaving 5 bases unmatched. The CDR3, as DNA: TGTGCCAGCAGCTTAGAACCGGACAGGAGCTCCTATAATTCACCCCTCCACTTT. Its translation is CASSLEPDRSSYNSPLHF.

The rearrangement joins TRBV6-5 to TRBJ1-4; D unresolved. V was shortened by 5 bases and J by 8 bases, with 15 bases between the two germline ends. CDR1 and CDR2 (germline): MNHEY, SVGAGI. This CDR3 has 14 amino acids. The CDR3 DNA reads TGTGCCAGCAGTGAAGGCTGGGCTCGAGAAAAACTGTTTTTT. It yields the protein CASSEGWAREKLFF.

The chain carries TRBV5-6 and TRBJ1-1, with TRBD1 as a possible D gene (6 bases). Trimming removed 1 base at V and 0 bases at J, with 10 bases between. Germline lookup yields CDR1 SGHDT and CDR2 YYEEEE. This CDR3 is built from 15 residues. CDR3: CASSLRGTVNTEAFF. The CDR3 DNA reads as TGTGCCAGCAGCTTGAGGGGGACGGTGAACACTGAAGCTTTCTTT.

This chain joins TRBV19 and TRBJ2-1; 11 bases agree with TRBD1. J was trimmed by 9 bases and V by 9 bases; bases with no gene match: 1. Germline CDR1 LNHDA, CDR2 SQIVND (reference sequence). CDR3 length equals 11 residues. The CDR3 DNA sequence: TGTGCCAGGGGACAGGGGGGTGAGCAGTTCTTC. Its translation: CARGQGGEQFF.

This rearrangement joins TRBV28 to TRBJ1-2, with 9 bases aligning to TRBD1. Germline lookup yields CDR1 MDHEN and CDR2 SYDVKM. Trimming took 7 bases from V and 5 from J; bases not matched to a gene: 5. This CDR3 has 13 residues. CDR3: CASKKQGAYGYTF. The CDR3 nucleotides read TGTGCCAGCAAGAAACAGGGGGCGTATGGCTACACCTTC.

The chain has TRBV28 and TRBJ1-1; TRBD1 matches 9 bases. The CDR3 covers 16 residues. V was pared by 2 bases and J by 10 bases, with 14 bases of the junction left unmatched. Germline assignment: CDR1 MDHEN and CDR2 SYDVKM. CDR3 DNA sequence: TGTGCCAGCAGTTTAGTAGGGGAACAGGGGGCTTGGGGAGCTTTCTTT. Its protein is CASSLVGEQGAWGAFF.

The chain employs TRBV6-5 and TRBJ2-3; D unresolved. Trimming took 0 bases from V and 4 from J, leaving 11 bases between them. The CDR3 runs 15 residues. Germline values: CDR1 MNHEY, CDR2 SVGAGI. The CDR3 nucleotides read TGTGCCAGCAGTTACTCGGCAGGCCTCCCAGATACGCAGTATTTT. This encodes CASSYSAGLPDTQYF.

With regard to this clone: At one of its ends the junction is not consistent with the germline gene, which may arise from a read error. Written as DNA, the CDR3 is TGTTCCAGCAGCTGGACTAGCGGGGCTTACGAGCAGTACTTC. Encoded protein: CSSSWTSGAYEQYF. The chain combines TRBV7-9 with TRBJ2-7; 12 bases match TRBD2. CDR1 is SEHNR, CDR2 FQNEAQ, per germline (reference sequence). This CDR3 has 14 amino acids.

In its sample, this clone was seen once. The chain recombines TRBV7-6 with TRBJ2-3; D ambiguous. The CDR3 is 12 residues long. Trimming removed 4 bases from V and 4 bases from J, with 6 bases in between. CDR1 and CDR2 from the germline V gene are SGHVS and FNYEAQ. Here the CDR3 reads CASSSRPDTQYF. In DNA form, the CDR3 reads TGTGCCAGCAGCTCGAGGCCAGATACGCAGTATTTT.

This clone was seen only a few times. The genes are TRBV11-3 and TRBJ2-1; 8 positions match TRBD2. This CDR3 comprises 13 residues. Unmatched junction bases numbered 6, after V lost 4 bases and J lost 10 bases. Germline CDR1 SGHNT, CDR2 YENEEA. The CDR3 bases are TGTGCCAGCAGCTCCCTAACTAGCGGCGAGCAGTTCTTC. Amino acid sequence: CASSSLTSGEQFF.

This clone was picked up a small number of times. This chain links TRBV11-2 with TRBJ2-6, with a weak D call TRBD1 (6 bases). V was trimmed by 4 bases and J by 0 bases, leaving 10 bases between them. This CDR3 region has 16 residues. In germline, CDR1 is SGHAT, CDR2 FQNNGV. In DNA, the CDR3 is TGTGCCAGCAGCTACCGGACAGTCTCTGGGGCCAACGTCCTGACTTTC. Amino acid sequence: CASSYRTVSGANVLTF. The variable domain in full, completed from reference TRBV11-2 and TRBJ2-6, reads EAGVAQSPRYKIIEKRQSVAFWCNPISGHATLYWYQQILGQGPKLLIQFQNNGVVDDSQLPKDRFSAERLKGVDSTLKIQPAKLEDSAVYLCASSYRTVSGANVLTFGAGSRLTVL.